This T cell receptor (beta chain) is drawn from a study of blood T cell repertoires in COVID-19 (TCRdb year 2020). Looking at the study overall: Samples covering the acute and convalescent phases of COVID-19 were provided by collaborators in the United States, Italy and Spain. The dataset comprised deeply sampled blood TCRbeta repertoires from subjects exposed to, actively infected with, or recovered from COVID-19. The material from the prospective study consisted of cDNA or gDNA derived from T cells, B-cell-depleted T cells, or PBMCs. Samples came from the ongoing ImmuneRACE study (first 160 participants) plus 1,254 subjects from 6 global collaborators. The repertoires were made available in a free public database intended to serve as a resource for research on the immune response to SARS-CoV-2. Nearly every sample came with metadata listing a de-identified subject ID, COVID-19 status, age in years and sex. Where HLA class I and class II types were available, the types were taken from metadata supplied by the sample provider, not from assay-based typing.

Beyond this particular receptor, the publication reports: How much clinical and demographic metadata was included differed by source and by participant, and the metadata was provided uncurated.

Via the germline V gene, CDR1 is SGHNT and CDR2 YENEEA. Spanning cysteine to phenylalanine, the CDR3 consists of 13 amino acids. Here the CDR3 DNA is all that survives: 39 bases in frame from base 1. Relative to germline, V is 5 bases shorter and J is 4 bases shorter, with 12 bases between their ends. In Seattle, one collaborating source enrolled patients while the infection was active and tracked those patients longitudinally over the course of disease. Collaborating institutions collected whole blood in K2EDTA tubes following their own protocols. For TCRbeta analysis, collaborators shipped samples as frozen whole blood, isolated PBMCs, or DNA extracted from either of those sample types. As to this clone: Its recognized antigen is unknown. One base away there is no much larger clone; base qualities are not given.

The immunoSEQ Assay, a bias-controlled multiplex PCR, was used to amplify TCRbeta CDR3 regions from genomic DNA. In the original analysis: Within the assay, amplification of reference gene primers was used to estimate how many nucleated cells each sample contained. Sequence reads were collapsed and filtered to measure the absolute abundance of every unique TCRbeta CDR3 rearrangement. For each sample, productive Simpson clonality was calculated by taking the square root of Simpson's diversity index across productive rearrangements. TCRdb's version of the immuneACCESS table is confined to in-frame rearrangements and falls short of the full clone set. An unresolved V gene accounts for under half of the shortfall where checked; the remainder is of unknown origin. V and J calls and clone size are copied from that table; D and trimming were computed from the DNA. For this sample the table gives some 290,000 clones, of which roughly 90% were detected only once. The ten largest account for roughly 2.8% of the sample.

The receptor was isolated from a woman aged 25 to 39 with COVID-19, enrolled during active disease. In this chain, TRBV11-3 is recombined with TRBJ2-7, with TRBD1 perhaps the D gene, on 5 matching bases. Sequencing input: peripheral blood. The DNA is TGTGCCAGCAGCCCTGGACACAATTACGAGCAGTACTTC. It translates as CASSPGHNYEQYF.